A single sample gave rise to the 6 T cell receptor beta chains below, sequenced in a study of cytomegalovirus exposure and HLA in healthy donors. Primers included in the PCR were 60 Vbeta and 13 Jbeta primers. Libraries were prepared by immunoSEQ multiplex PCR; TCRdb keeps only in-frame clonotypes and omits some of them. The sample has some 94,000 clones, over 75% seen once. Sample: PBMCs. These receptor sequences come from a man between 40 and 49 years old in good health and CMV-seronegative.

The CDR3 DNA sequence: TGTGCCTGGAAGGCAGGGGAGTACCAGCCCCAGCATTTT. Amino acids: CAWKAGEYQPQHF. The chain employs TRBV30 and TRBJ1-5; D is perhaps TRBD1 (6 bases). CDR3 length: 13 residues. Germline loops: CDR1 GTSNPN, CDR2 SVGIG (reference sequence). Trimming shortened V by 4 bases and J by 7 bases, and 14 bases separated the two germline ends. The full variable domain, rest sourced from reference TRBV30 and TRBJ1-5, is SQTIHQWPATLVQPVGSPLSLECTVEGTSNPNLYWYRQAAGRGLQLLFYSVGIGQISSEVPQNLSASRPQDRQFILSSKKLLLSDSGFYLCAWKAGEYQPQHFGDGTRLSIL.

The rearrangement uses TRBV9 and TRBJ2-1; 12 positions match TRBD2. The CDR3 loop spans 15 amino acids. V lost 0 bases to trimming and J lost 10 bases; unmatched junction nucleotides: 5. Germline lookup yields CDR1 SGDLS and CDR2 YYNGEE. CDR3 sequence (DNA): TGTGCCAGCAGCGTAGTGGCTAGCGGGGGGGAAGAGCAGTTCTTC. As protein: CASSVVASGGEEQFF.

The CDR3 bases are TGTGCCAGCAGTTTAAAAGTGGACAGATGGATGAACACTGAAGCTTTCTTT. Amino acids: CASSLKVDRWMNTEAFF. The chain couples TRBV28 to TRBJ1-1; maybe TRBD1 (6 bases). This CDR3 comprises 17 residues. The germline CDR1 and CDR2 sequences are MDHEN and SYDVKM. V was pared by 2 bases and J by 0 bases, with 16 bases between.

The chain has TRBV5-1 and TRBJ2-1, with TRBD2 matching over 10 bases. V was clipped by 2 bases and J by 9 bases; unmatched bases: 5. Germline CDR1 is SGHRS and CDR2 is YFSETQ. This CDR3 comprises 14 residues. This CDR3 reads CASSLAGGPGEQFF. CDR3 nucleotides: TGCGCCAGCAGCTTAGCGGGAGGGCCCGGTGAGCAGTTCTTC.

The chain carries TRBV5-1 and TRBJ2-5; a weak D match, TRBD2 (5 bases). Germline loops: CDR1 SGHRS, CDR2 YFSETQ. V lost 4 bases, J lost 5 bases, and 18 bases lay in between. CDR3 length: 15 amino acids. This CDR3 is CASSVAPGIGETQYF. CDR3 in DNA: TGCGCCAGCAGCGTGGCACCCGGGATAGGGGAGACCCAGTACTTC.

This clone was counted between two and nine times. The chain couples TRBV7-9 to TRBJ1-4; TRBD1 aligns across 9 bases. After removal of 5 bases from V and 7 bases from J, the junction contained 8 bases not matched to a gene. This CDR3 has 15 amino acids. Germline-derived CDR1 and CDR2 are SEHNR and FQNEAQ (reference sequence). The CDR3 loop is CASSPKQGAGEKLFF. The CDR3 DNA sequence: TGTGCCAGCAGCCCCAAACAGGGGGCGGGTGAAAAACTGTTTTTT.